Below are 11 T cell receptor beta chains sequenced from a single sample in a study of blood T cells in healthy people across ages. A second about 7 to 12 cycle PCR used barcoded and J-beta primers. From the 5' RACE reads, TCRdb called clonotypes with MiXCR, one entry per CDR3 protein. The sample gives more than 900,000 distinct CDR3 sequences, 25% to 30% of which show up once; roughly 10% is in the top ten. A further study also used this sample, focusing on T cells of mothers and their children.

The sequenced sample consisted of blood. The receptors were gathered from a woman aged 35 to 49 in good health.

This clonotype has more than one count but fewer than ten. This chain's CDR3 is CSAPRGGRGYEQYF. In DNA, the CDR3 is TGCAGTGCCCCGAGGGGGGGCAGGGGCTACGAGCAGTACTTC. The V call is TRBV20-1, the J call TRBJ2-7; D is perhaps TRBD2 (7 bases). This CDR3 is 14 amino acids long. Germline CDR1 and CDR2: DFQATT and SNEGSKA (reference sequence). Between the trimmed V and J ends, which lost 6 bases and 3 bases, there was a span of 18 bases.

The V gene is TRBV18, the J gene TRBJ1-1; 8 bases fit TRBD1. After removal of 5 bases from V and 5 bases from J, the junction contained 7 bases not matched to a gene. CDR1 is KGHSH and CDR2 is LQKENI in the germline V gene. The CDR3 is 14 amino acids. The CDR3 DNA follows: TGTGCCAGCTCAAGAAACAGGGGGGAGACTGAAGCTTTCTTT. Its protein is CASSRNRGETEAFF. The full variable domain, its missing parts supplied by reference TRBV18 and TRBJ1-1, is NAGVMQNPRHLVRRRGQEARLRCSPMKGHSHVYWYRQLPEEGLKFMVYLQKENIIDESGMPKERFSAEFPKEGPSILRIQQVVRGDSAAYFCASSRNRGETEAFFGQGTRLTVV.

This chain connects TRBV10-3 to TRBJ1-3; 7 bases align to TRBD1. The CDR3 has 17 residues. Trimming at V came to 0 bases and at J to 0 bases, leaving 5 bases not matched to a gene. CDR1 is ENHRY, CDR2 SYGVKD, per germline. CDR3: CAISESQGLSSGNTIYF. In DNA form, the CDR3 reads TGTGCCATCAGTGAGTCACAGGGGCTATCCTCTGGAAACACCATATATTTT.

This clonotype was seen only a few times. The V gene is TRBV5-1, the J gene TRBJ2-4, with 7 nucleotides matching TRBD1. V dropped 4 bases and J dropped 2; count of bases not matched to a gene: 6. Germline CDR1 reads SGHRS; CDR2 reads YFSETQ. CDR3 size: 15 residues. The CDR3 coding sequence is TGCGCCAGCAGCGCCGAGACAGGGTCCAAAAACATTCAGTACTTC. Translating it yields CASSAETGSKNIQYF.

This clonotype was seen only a few times. V gene TRBV7-9 combines with J gene TRBJ1-1; D uncertain. This CDR3 has 12 amino acids. Trimming took off 5 bases at V and 8 bases at J, with 12 bases between the two ends. Germline V gives CDR1 SEHNR, CDR2 FQNEAQ (reference sequence). In DNA form, the CDR3 reads TGTGCCAGCAGCGCCCTACAAGGGGAAGCTTTCTTT. This translates into CASSALQGEAFF.

The chain has TRBV20-1 and TRBJ1-5; 10 bases map to TRBD1. CDR1 DFQATT and CDR2 SNEGSKA come from the germline V gene (reference sequence). The CDR3 consists of 16 residues. V shed 6 bases and J 0 bases; nucleotides not matched to a gene: 8. The CDR3 here is CSATTGGSYSNQPQHF. The DNA for the CDR3 is TGCAGTGCAACGACAGGGGGCTCGTATAGCAATCAGCCCCAGCATTTT.

As regards this clonotype: At one of its ends the junction is not consistent with the germline gene, which may arise from a read error. V usage is TRBV20-1 and J usage is TRBJ1-2, with D perhaps matching TRBD1 (5 bases). Germline CDR1 DFQATT, CDR2 SNEGSKA (reference sequence). This CDR3 spans 15 amino acids. CDR3 nucleotides: TGCAGTGCTAGCCCGCCCGGGGGGTCTGGCTATGGCCACACCTTC. Translation: CSASPPGGSGYGHTF.

This clonotype was seen at least ten times. V and J are TRBV7-2 and TRBJ2-1; a weak D match, TRBD1 (5 bases). The CDR3 is 13 residues long. Germline lookup yields CDR1 SGHTA and CDR2 FQGNSA. Trimming cost V 0 bases and J 15 bases, with 15 bases left between them. The CDR3 sequence is CASSLARQGKWFF. The CDR3 nucleotides read TGTGCCAGCAGCTTAGCGAGGCAGGGTAAATGGTTCTTC. Supplemented by reference TRBV7-2 and TRBJ2-1, the full variable domain reads GAGVSQSPSNKVTEKGKDVELRCDPISGHTALYWYRQSLGQGLEFLIYFQGNSAPDKSGLPSDRFSAERTGGSVSTLTIQRTQQEDSAVYLCASSLARQGKWFFGPGTRLTVL.

The chain links TRBV10-3 to TRBJ2-1, with 9 bases fitting TRBD2. Germline trimming cut 4 bases from V and 6 bases from J; bases unmatched to any gene: 7. Germline V CDR1 and CDR2: ENHRY, SYGVKD. This CDR3 has 15 residues. CDR3 nucleotide sequence: TGTGCCATCAGTGTTAGCGGGGGTGCTATCAATGAGCAGTTCTTC. It yields the protein CAISVSGGAINEQFF.

This clonotype appeared a few times. The chain joins TRBV7-2 to TRBJ1-5; D perhaps matches TRBD1 (5 bases). There are 15 residues in the CDR3. The germline CDR1 and CDR2 sequences are SGHTA and FQGNSA. Trimming removed 1 base from V and 7 bases from J, with 14 bases in between. The CDR3 nucleotides are TGTGCCAGCAGCTTAGGTACAGGTAATTTCCAGCCCCAGCATTTT. Amino acids: CASSLGTGNFQPQHF.

This CDR3 reads CASSHPTVTYEQYF. DNA of the CDR3: TGTGCCAGCAGCCACCCGACAGTCACCTACGAGCAGTACTTC. The J gene is TRBJ2-7, the V gene TRBV7-9; D is possibly TRBD1 (5 bases). The CDR3 totals 14 residues. Germline V lookup: CDR1 SEHNR, CDR2 FQNEAQ (reference sequence). V lost 5 bases, J lost 2 bases, and 13 bases lay in between.